The TCR beta chain described here comes from a study of blood T cell repertoires in COVID-19. Study background: Samples of COVID-19 (acute and convalescent) were obtained from the United States, Italy and Spain. T cells, B-cell-depleted T cells, or PBMCs supplied cDNA or gDNA.

As concerns this clone: One end of the junction is discordant with germline, which a read error may explain.

This CDR3 is 13 amino acids long. The germline V gene has CDR1 KGHSH and CDR2 LQKENI. In the authors' methods: Amplification from reference gene primers served as the basis for estimated nucleated cell counts. Only in-frame clones appear in the TCRdb table, and some are missing; sequencing was by immunoSEQ multiplex PCR. That table gives V, J and clone size, and the DNA gave D and trimming. The profile shows about 430,000 clones, roughly 89% of them singletons. The TCR originated in a young man with COVID-19, enrolled during active disease. The rearrangement joins TRBV18 to TRBJ2-1, with D maybe TRBD2 (6 bases). The sequencing input was peripheral blood. In DNA, the CDR3 is TGTGCCAGCTCAAGGGACTCCTTCAATGAGCAGTTCTTC. Encoded protein: CASSRDSFNEQFF.